These T cell receptor beta chains were read from a single sample in a study of blood T cell repertoires in COVID-19. Sequenced by immunoSEQ multiplex PCR; TCRdb stores in-frame clones only, minus some. Of 150,000 to 200,000 clones listed, over 75% were seen once; the top ten hold about 7%. Input material: peripheral blood. These receptors came from a man in his sixties or seventies with active or convalescent COVID-19. The CDR3 runs from the conserved cysteine through the conserved F or W. Each record gives: clone size, V gene, CDR3 protein. Clone sizes are given selectively: once, few, many, or a class where the clone is expanded.

. | TRBV5-6 | CASSLRSVFYGYTF
few | TRBV11-2 | CASSTAGWLAYNEQFF
few | TRBV11-2 | CASSLGSLSGYTF
. | TRBV5-1 | CASSPSGVPGDWPYF
. | TRBV7-6 | CASSLRLAGVSAHYNEQFF
. | TRBV5-1 | CASSLESYKNIQYF
few | TRBV7-6 | CASSPISGGNTGELFF
. | TRBV28 | CASSFISRLNEQFF
. | TRBV5-1 | CASSLVLAGANTGELFF
many | TRBV2 | CASKSGLLSYEQYF
. | TRBV15 | CATSRTLTENIQYF
. | TRBV9 | CASSRGQGTYEQYF
. | TRBV18 | CASSPRQGVNEQFF
. | TRBV2 | CASSEASGGEQYF
. | TRBV18 | CASSPAGSSGNTIYF
. | TRBV2 | CASSGQGAGTDTQYF
. | TRBV6-6 | CASSSDRGNQPQHF
. | TRBV2 | CASREQGLIYEQYF
. | TRBV6-5 | CATPDRMNTEAFF
. | TRBV5-1 | CASSPTPGTSEETQYF
. | TRBV12-3/TRBV12-4 | CATGTSANPQYF
. | TRBV19 | CASSFSVSRSQGLFF
. | TRBV14 | CASSQGLAGVETQYF
once | TRBV19 | CASRRGGETEAFF
. | TRBV4-3 | CASSRQQGESEKLFF
. | TRBV6-5 | CASRPTDRGEKLFF
. | TRBV7-9 | CASSPGSLSGNTIYF
. | TRBV29-1 | CSAREGLGFGYTF
. | TRBV6-5 | CASSSRGTEAFF
. | TRBV24-1 | CATSDSSGGAGEQFF
. | TRBV27 | CASSFSGYNEQFF
. | TRBV5-1 | CASSSQLTGSRVVDTQYF
. | TRBV30 | CAWTKRFTYGYTF
. | TRBV20-1 | CSASQSPGGGNNQPQHF
. | TRBV7-2 | CASSPQGMGTQYF
. | TRBV5-1 | CASSYDSYEQYF
. | TRBV18 | CASSPVLAEHTGELFF
. | TRBV5-1 | CASSLSTGGGTDTQYF
. | TRBV30 | CAWSWGRNNEKLFF
. | TRBV3-1/TRBV3-2 | CASSQVVNIQPLMNTEAFF
. | TRBV7-2 | CASSLEGTNNNEQFF
. | TRBV6-5 | CASSSFLGRPNTEAFF